The 26 T cell receptor beta chains below were found in one sample sequenced in a study of T cell responses to AZD1222 COVID-19 vaccine (dated by TCRdb to the early 2020s). The library was obtained by the immunoSEQ multiplex PCR assay. The clones in this table, taken by TCRdb from immuneACCESS, are in-frame only. Not every clone is retained; where verified, under half of the shortfall comes from an unresolved V gene, and the cause of the rest is unknown. The sample has 110,000 or so clones on record, around 88% of them singletons. The ten top clones hold about 6% of the sample. The time point label corresponds to: about 28 days (+/-7) after the second vaccine dose. The sample in question was peripheral blood, obtained 28 days after the second AZD1222 dose. These receptors came from an adult who received the AZD1222 COVID-19 vaccine.

V is TRBV4-1 and J is TRBJ2-5; possibly TRBD2 for D (5 bases). V was trimmed by 0 bases and J by 4 bases, leaving 12 bases between them. The CDR3 loop spans 15 amino acids. The germline gives CDR1 MGHRA, CDR2 YSYEKL. CDR3 sequence (DNA): TGCGCCAGCAGCCAAGATGGCGGGCTAGCAGAGACCCAGTACTTC. Translated, it gives CASSQDGGLAETQYF.

The genes are TRBV5-1 and TRBJ1-2; no clear D. This CDR3 is 14 amino acids long. The V gene's germline CDR1 is SGHRS and CDR2 YFSETQ. V dropped 0 bases and J dropped 6 bases, with 12 bases sitting between them. In nucleotides, the CDR3 is TGCGCCAGCAGCTTGGAGAGAGGATCGGATGGCTACACCTTC. Amino acids: CASSLERGSDGYTF. Filled out from reference TRBV5-1 and TRBJ1-2, the complete variable domain reads KAGVTQTPRYLIKTRGQQVTLSCSPISGHRSVSWYQQTPGQGLQFLFEYFSETQRNKGNFPGRFSGRQFSNSRSEMNVSTLELGDSALYLCASSLERGSDGYTFGSGTRLTVV.

V gene TRBV7-3 combines with J gene TRBJ2-3, with D unresolved. Germline V gene lookup returns CDR1 SGHTA and CDR2 FQGTGA. This CDR3 has 12 amino acids. V was cut by 8 bases and J by 4 bases, with 10 bases left in between. The CDR3, as DNA: TGTGCCAGCCCGGCTGTGGCAGATACGCAGTATTTT. Its translation is CASPAVADTQYF.

This clone was detected a few times. The chain employs TRBV18 and TRBJ2-1; D is perhaps TRBD2 (5 bases). This CDR3 comprises 12 residues. Germline V CDR1 and CDR2: KGHSH, LQKENI. Trimming removed 3 bases at V and 10 bases at J, with 10 bases between. CDR3 nucleotides: TGTGCCAGCTCACCTTCTAGCTGGGAGCAGTTCTTC. The encoded protein is CASSPSSWEQFF.

V usage is TRBV6-5 and J usage is TRBJ1-6; 8 bases map to TRBD1. The CDR3 loop spans 14 amino acids. Germline CDR1 is MNHEY and CDR2 is SVGAGI. Trimming at V came to 6 bases and at J to 7 bases, leaving 5 bases not matched to a gene. The CDR3 loop reads CASRGQGRNSPLHF. The CDR3 DNA reads TGTGCCAGCAGAGGACAGGGTAGGAATTCACCCCTCCACTTT.

The chain recombines TRBV7-3 with TRBJ2-1, with D hard to call. The CDR3 sequence is 13 residues long. Looked up from germline, CDR1 is SGHTA and CDR2 is FQGTGA. Trimming took 5 bases from V and 6 from J, leaving 11 bases between them. In nucleotides, the CDR3 is TGTGCCAGCAGCACCGGTCCGGGCAATGAGCAGTTCTTC. Protein product: CASSTGPGNEQFF.

The chain employs TRBV7-9 and TRBJ2-1, with 12 bases matching TRBD2. The CDR3 totals 16 residues. CDR1 SEHNR and CDR2 FQNEAQ come from the germline V gene (reference sequence). V shed 4 bases and J 3 bases; nucleotides not matched to a gene: 4. The CDR3 nucleotides read TGTGCCAGCAGCTCTAGCGGGGGGGGACTCTACAATGAGCAGTTCTTC. Translated, it gives CASSSSGGGLYNEQFF.

The V call is TRBV7-8, the J call TRBJ2-7; TRBD1 or TRBD2 may be the D gene (5 bases each). The germline V and J ends were trimmed by 6 bases and 2 bases, with 17 bases remaining between them. The CDR3 totals 15 residues. The V gene's germline CDR1 is SGHVS and CDR2 FQNEAQ. The CDR3 DNA is TGTGCCAGCAGTTTTGTTCTGGGGGATCCCTACGAGCAGTACTTC. Translated: CASSFVLGDPYEQYF.

This rearrangement joins TRBV7-2 to TRBJ2-3; D gene unclear. V was shortened by 0 bases and J by 4 bases, with 8 bases between the two germline ends. This CDR3 contains 14 residues. Germline V gives CDR1 SGHTA, CDR2 FQGNSA. CDR3 protein: CASSLAVSSDTQYF. DNA of the CDR3: TGTGCCAGCAGCTTAGCGGTCTCATCAGATACGCAGTATTTT.

The rearrangement uses TRBV28 and TRBJ1-4; possibly TRBD1 for D (6 bases). This CDR3 is 12 amino acids long. Germline assignment: CDR1 MDHEN and CDR2 SYDVKM. The V and J ends lost 5 bases and 8 bases respectively, with 9 bases between them. The CDR3 region has the DNA TGTGCCAGCAGTAGGGGGGGAGAAAAACTGTTTTTT. Amino acid sequence: CASSRGGEKLFF.

The J gene is TRBJ1-4, the V gene TRBV5-1; no clear D gene. The germline CDR1 and CDR2 sequences are SGHRS and YFSETQ. This CDR3 spans 14 amino acids. Trimming stripped 4 bases from V and 8 bases from J, with 15 bases between. The CDR3 coding sequence is TGCGCCAGCAGCCGGGAGTCGGGAGGGGAAAAACTGTTTTTT. Amino acid sequence: CASSRESGGEKLFF.

The rearrangement uses TRBV28 and TRBJ1-6; no clear D gene. The CDR3 is made up of 15 amino acids. The V gene's germline CDR1 is MDHEN and CDR2 SYDVKM. Trimming cost V 3 bases and J 0 bases, with 6 bases left between them. The CDR3 spells CASSLGSSYNSPLHF. The CDR3 nucleotides read TGTGCCAGCAGTTTGGGGAGCTCCTATAATTCACCCCTCCACTTT.

The V call is TRBV11-2, the J call TRBJ2-4, with D perhaps TRBD1 or TRBD2 (6 bases each). Germline values: CDR1 SGHAT, CDR2 FQNNGV. V gave up 2 bases and J gave up 1 base, with 18 bases separating them. This CDR3 is 18 amino acids long. The CDR3 DNA is TGTGCCAGCAGCTTACAAGCAGGGGTGGGGGGTGCCAAAAACATTCAGTACTTC. Protein: CASSLQAGVGGAKNIQYF. Drawing the rest from reference TRBV11-2 and TRBJ2-4, the complete variable domain is EAGVAQSPRYKIIEKRQSVAFWCNPISGHATLYWYQQILGQGPKLLIQFQNNGVVDDSQLPKDRFSAERLKGVDSTLKIQPAKLEDSAVYLCASSLQAGVGGAKNIQYFGAGTRLSVL.

The CDR3 DNA sequence: TGTGCCAGTAGTCCCCGGACTATTCCGGGCTACTATGGCTACACCTTC. It codes for CASSPRTIPGYYGYTF. V usage is TRBV19 and J usage is TRBJ1-2; no reliable D call. The CDR3 spans 16 residues. V gave up 5 bases and J gave up 3 bases, with 19 bases separating them. Germline-derived CDR1 and CDR2 are LNHDA and SQIVND (reference sequence).

The chain is built from TRBV6-2 or TRBV6-3 and TRBJ2-1; TRBD1 matches 7 bases. With 5 bases clipped from V and 5 bases from J, the junction kept 9 bases outside the gene matches. Per the germline V gene, CDR1 is MNHEY and CDR2 is SVGEGT. This CDR3 spans 15 amino acids. In nucleotides, the CDR3 is TGTGCCAGCAGTACCGGTCAGGGGGATAACAATGAGCAGTTCTTC. It encodes CASSTGQGDNNEQFF.

V and J are TRBV18 and TRBJ1-2; D is unresolved. From germline, CDR1 is KGHSH and CDR2 LQKENI. Trimming removed 0 bases from V and 7 bases from J, with 12 bases in between. CDR3 length: 14 residues. The CDR3 nucleotides read TGTGCCAGCTCACCACCGTCCAGGCAAAGTGGCTACACCTTC. As protein: CASSPPSRQSGYTF.

The chain has TRBV9 and TRBJ1-5; 8 positions match TRBD1. J lost 7 bases, V lost 7 bases, and 13 bases had no gene match. Germline CDR1 reads SGDLS; CDR2 reads YYNGEE. The CDR3 extends over 15 amino acids. The CDR3 nucleotides read TGTGCCAGCGGGAGAGGACAGGGAAGTTCCCAGCCCCAGCATTTT. Protein product: CASGRGQGSSQPQHF.

The V and J genes are TRBV27 and TRBJ1-2; no clear D gene. The CDR3 length is 14 residues. Germline CDR1 and CDR2: MNHEY and SMNVEV (reference sequence). Trimming cost V 4 bases and J 1 base, with 10 bases left between them. The CDR3 protein is CASSSWTDNYGYTF. The CDR3 bases are TGTGCCAGCAGTTCGTGGACGGATAACTATGGCTACACCTTC.

The V and J genes are TRBV5-1 and TRBJ2-7; D call uncertain. V gave up 4 bases and J gave up 4 bases, with 9 bases separating them. This CDR3 is 12 amino acids long. In germline, CDR1 is SGHRS, CDR2 YFSETQ. The CDR3 is CASSPGSYEQYF. CDR3 coding DNA: TGCGCCAGCAGCCCCGGATCGTACGAGCAGTACTTC.

The chain carries TRBV5-1 and TRBJ2-3; D is perhaps TRBD2 (6 bases). Germline assignment: CDR1 SGHRS and CDR2 YFSETQ. Trimming took 4 bases from V and 1 from J, leaving 10 bases between them. The CDR3 spans 14 residues. The CDR3 DNA reads as TGCGCCAGCAGCGCGGGACGGGGCACAGATACGCAGTATTTT. This translates into CASSAGRGTDTQYF.

The CDR3 is CSVRTGGEAFF. In DNA form, the CDR3 reads TGCAGCGTCCGGACAGGGGGCGAAGCTTTCTTT. The V call is TRBV29-1, the J call TRBJ1-1; 11 bases agree with TRBD1. CDR1 and CDR2 (germline): SQVTM, ANQGSEA. The CDR3 spans 11 residues. V lost 6 bases and J lost 8; bases outside the gene matches: 2.

The chain couples TRBV9 to TRBJ1-3, with TRBD1 identical over 8 bases. This CDR3 has 17 amino acids. Germline CDR1 is SGDLS and CDR2 is YYNGEE. The V and J ends lost 4 bases and 0 bases, in that order; junction bases with no gene match: 9. The CDR3 region is CASSIGQGGRSGNTIYF. In DNA, the CDR3 is TGTGCCAGCAGCATTGGACAGGGAGGTCGCTCTGGAAACACCATATATTTT.

The chain carries TRBV5-1 and TRBJ1-3, with TRBD1 matching 7 bases. The CDR3 runs to 15 residues. V shed 4 bases, J shed 0 bases, and the junction held 4 bases outside the gene matches. Germline V gene sequence: CDR1 SGHRS, CDR2 YFSETQ. The CDR3 is CASSRDSSSGNTIYF. CDR3 coding DNA: TGCGCCAGCAGCCGGGACAGCAGCTCTGGAAACACCATATATTTT.

The J gene is TRBJ2-5, the V gene TRBV3-1 (or the pseudogene TRBV3-2), with D perhaps matching TRBD2 (6 bases). V lost 0 bases, J lost 0 bases, and 8 bases lay in between. The CDR3 totals 15 residues. Germline V gene sequence: CDR1 LGHDT, CDR2 YNNKEL (reference sequence). The CDR3, as DNA: TGTGCCAGCAGCCAAGATTTAGCGGACCAAGAGACCCAGTACTTC. Residues: CASSQDLADQETQYF.

CDR3 protein: CASSFTGQGQAFF. CDR3 DNA sequence: TGCGCCAGCAGCTTCACTGGACAGGGCCAAGCTTTCTTT. This sequence joins TRBV5-1 and TRBJ1-1, with TRBD1 matching 8 bases. The CDR3 loop spans 13 amino acids. Germline CDR1 SGHRS, CDR2 YFSETQ. The J segment lost 9 bases and the V segment lost 2 bases, leaving 6 bases of the junction unmatched.

This rearrangement joins TRBV6-2 or TRBV6-3 to TRBJ1-2, with 11 bases fitting TRBD1. From germline, CDR1 is MNHEY and CDR2 SVGEGT. This CDR3 region has 16 residues. V trimming: 5 bases; J trimming: 3 bases; junction bases outside the gene matches: 8. The CDR3 is CASSTYRDRGDYGYTF. The CDR3 region has the DNA TGTGCCAGCAGTACCTACCGGGACAGGGGGGACTATGGCTACACCTTC.